Sequencing of this TCR beta chain was carried out in a study of technical replicates of blood from a few donors. Generated by immunoSEQ multiplex PCR, the TCRdb table keeps only in-frame clones and is missing some. The profile shows about 74,000 clones, 89% of them singletons. The CDR3 consists of 14 residues. V was pared by 5 bases and J by 2 bases, with 12 bases between. The V gene's germline CDR1 is ENHRY and CDR2 SYGVKD. This receptor was obtained from a human donor in good health. The genes are TRBV10-3 and TRBJ1-2; a weak D match, TRBD1 (6 bases). The specimen sequenced was T cells isolated from PBMCs. DNA for the CDR3: TGTGCCATCAGTCGAAGAGGACAGAACTATGGCTACACCTTC. This encodes CAISRRGQNYGYTF.